The 27 T cell receptor beta chains reported below all come from one sample, sequenced in a study of T cell repertoires in cytomegalovirus infection (dated by TCRdb to about 2019). For sequencing, an Illumina HiSeq 1500 was employed. In TCRdb, the public reads were trimmed at Q25 with fastp and aligned with MiXCR, with productive beta chains retained. CDR3 protein duplicates are merged, each entry listing the most common genes and DNA. The sample data list 350,000 to 450,000 distinct CDR3 sequences, and about a sixth of these were observed just once. The top ten hold 8.7% of the sample. The sequenced material came from PBMCs. The receptor source for this set is a human donor in good health (CMV status not recorded). Some clones in this sample may be carry-over from other donors' samples.

At least ten counts were recorded for this clonotype. The chain combines TRBV7-2 with TRBJ1-2; no clear D. This CDR3 comprises 15 residues. The germline V gene encodes CDR1 SGHTA and CDR2 FQGNSA. Trimming stripped 1 base from V and 6 bases from J, with 15 bases between. The CDR3 is CASSLDYGLTNGYTF. CDR3 bases: TGTGCCAGCAGCTTAGATTACGGACTCACCAATGGCTACACCTTC.

This clonotype was observed many times. The chain employs TRBV6-2 or TRBV6-3 and TRBJ2-7; 11 bases fit TRBD1. There are 14 residues in the CDR3. CDR1 is MNHEY and CDR2 is SVGEGT in the germline V gene. The V gene end was trimmed by 6 bases and the J gene end by 7 bases; junction bases not matched to a gene: 8. CDR3 protein: CASRRGQGGPEQYF. The DNA of the CDR3 is TGTGCCAGCAGACGGGGACAGGGGGGTCCGGAGCAGTACTTC.

This clonotype has just a few counts. The chain joins TRBV28 to TRBJ2-5, with D tentatively TRBD2 (6 bases). Deletions cut 7 bases from V and 7 bases from J, with 19 bases between. Per germline, CDR1 MDHEN and CDR2 SYDVKM. This CDR3 contains 14 residues. The DNA of the CDR3 is TGTGCCAGCATCAGAGGAGGGCGGAGTGGGACCCAGTACTTC. This translates into CASIRGGRSGTQYF.

This clonotype was detected ten times or more. The V gene is TRBV11-2, the J gene TRBJ1-1, with D unclear. V shed 5 bases and J shed 5 bases, with 12 bases lying between them. Germline values: CDR1 SGHAT, CDR2 FQNNGV. The CDR3 loop spans 13 amino acids. The CDR3 coding sequence is TGTGCCAGCAGCCACACGTTGAGGACTGAAGCTTTCTTT. Translation: CASSHTLRTEAFF.

This clonotype showed up many times. The gene calls are TRBV7-2 and TRBJ1-3; weak D call: TRBD1 (6 bases). The CDR3 length is 14 residues. V was shortened by 3 bases and J by 4 bases, with 10 bases between the two germline ends. The germline gives CDR1 SGHTA, CDR2 FQGNSA. CDR3 DNA sequence: TGTGCCAGCAGCTTGCGGACAGTGGGAAACACCATATATTTT. Translating it yields CASSLRTVGNTIYF. Full variable domain (rest looked up from reference TRBV7-2 and TRBJ1-3): GAGVSQSPSNKVTEKGKDVELRCDPISGHTALYWYRQSLGQGLEFLIYFQGNSAPDKSGLPSDRFSAERTGGSVSTLTIQRTQQEDSAVYLCASSLRTVGNTIYFGEGSWLTVV.

This clonotype was counted only a few times. The rearrangement joins TRBV30 to TRBJ2-3, with TRBD2 identical over 10 bases. Germline CDR1 is GTSNPN and CDR2 is SVGIG (reference sequence). The CDR3 totals 13 residues. J gave up 3 bases and V 3 bases, and 0 bases lay outside the gene matches. The CDR3 protein is CAWRGLATDTQYF. The CDR3 nucleotides read TGTGCCTGGAGGGGACTAGCGACAGATACGCAGTATTTT.

The V and J genes are TRBV6-1 and TRBJ2-5, with D maybe TRBD1 (6 bases). Trimming left V 8 bases short and J 4 bases short, with 14 bases between. The CDR3 covers 13 residues. Germline V CDR1 and CDR2: MNHNS, SASEGT. The CDR3 DNA is TGTGCCAGCCACAGGGCCGCCGGAGAGACCCAGTACTTC. Its translation: CASHRAAGETQYF.

This clonotype was detected only a few times. The genes are TRBV12-3 or TRBV12-4 and TRBJ2-5; possibly TRBD1 for D (6 bases). This CDR3 region has 14 residues. Trimming took off 1 base at V and 2 bases at J, with 8 bases between the two ends. CDR3 region: CASSLGDKQETQYF. The CDR3 region has the DNA TGTGCCAGCAGTTTAGGGGACAAACAAGAGACCCAGTACTTC.

This clonotype was counted many times. The chain has TRBV7-2 and TRBJ2-2; D is unresolved. Per the germline V gene, CDR1 is SGHTA and CDR2 is FQGNSA. Deletions cut 1 base from V and 1 base from J, with 10 bases between. The CDR3 has 16 residues. CDR3 in DNA: TGTGCCAGCAGCTTAGTGGCGGCATGGAACACCGGGGAGCTGTTTTTT. As protein: CASSLVAAWNTGELFF.

This clonotype was seen repeatedly, ten times or more. The chain recombines TRBV7-2 with TRBJ1-5, with 9 nucleotides matching TRBD1. V was pared by 4 bases and J by 1 base, with 8 bases of the junction left unmatched. This CDR3 contains 17 residues. In germline, CDR1 is SGHTA, CDR2 FQGNSA. The CDR3 DNA reads TGTGCCAGCAGCTCTCGACAGGGGGGTACGAGCAATCAGCCCCAGCATTTT. Protein product: CASSSRQGGTSNQPQHF.

Worth noting for this clonotype: One end of the junction does not line up with germline, which may come from a read error. The CDR3 coding sequence is TGCGCCAGCAGCCAAGGCACTGAAGCTTTATTT. This sequence encodes CASSQGTEALF. This sequence joins TRBV4-3 and TRBJ1-1; D is ambiguous. The CDR3 is 11 amino acids. Germline CDR1 is LGHNA and CDR2 is YSLEER.

This clonotype was recorded many times. This chain joins TRBV7-2 and TRBJ2-1; 12 bases map to TRBD2. V shed 0 bases and J 6 bases; nucleotides not matched to a gene: 3. The length of the CDR3 is 16 residues. Looked up from germline, CDR1 is SGHTA and CDR2 is FQGNSA. CDR3 loop: CASSLALAGGTNEQFF. The DNA of the CDR3 is TGTGCCAGCAGCTTAGCCCTAGCGGGAGGGACCAATGAGCAGTTCTTC.

This clonotype was observed a handful of times. V gene TRBV29-1 combines with J gene TRBJ1-1; TRBD1 might be the D (5 bases). Germline CDR1 SQVTM, CDR2 ANQGSEA. The germline V and J ends were trimmed by 6 bases and 0 bases, with 11 bases remaining between them. The CDR3 is 13 amino acids. CDR3 coding DNA: TGCAGCGTGCCGGGGCTTATGAACACTGAAGCTTTCTTT. The encoded protein is CSVPGLMNTEAFF.

In its sample, this clonotype was seen many times. The chain links TRBV7-2 to TRBJ1-5, with TRBD1 identical over 8 bases. The CDR3 length is 15 residues. Germline-derived CDR1 and CDR2 are SGHTA and FQGNSA. J gave up 7 bases and V 5 bases, and 10 bases lay outside the gene matches. The CDR3 region has the DNA TGTGCCAGCAGCGCGCAACCAGGGGGCGGGCAGCCCCAGCATTTT. It codes for CASSAQPGGGQPQHF.

This clonotype was seen many times. The V and J genes are TRBV7-6 and TRBJ2-7; D is tentatively TRBD1 or TRBD2 (6 bases each). Germline V gene sequence: CDR1 SGHVS, CDR2 FNYEAQ. CDR3 length: 18 residues. With 0 bases removed from V and 4 bases from J, the gap between germline ends came to 22 bases. CDR3 in amino acids: CASSLAQGGGHKLYEQYF. The CDR3 DNA reads as TGTGCCAGCAGCTTAGCGCAAGGAGGGGGACACAAATTATACGAGCAGTACTTC.

This clonotype was counted ten times or more. Written as DNA, the CDR3 is TGTGCCAGCAGTGGGACATTCCCCGGCGAGCAGTACTTC. Amino acid sequence: CASSGTFPGEQYF. This chain uses TRBV6-5 with TRBJ2-7, with D tentatively TRBD1 (6 bases). The CDR3 contains 13 residues. The germline CDR1 and CDR2 sequences are MNHEY and SVGAGI. Trimming cost V 5 bases and J 6 bases, with 14 bases left between them.

This clonotype appeared many times. This chain connects TRBV7-2 to TRBJ2-5; D is perhaps TRBD2 (6 bases). V was cut by 1 base and J by 4 bases, with 13 bases left in between. Germline V CDR1 and CDR2: SGHTA, FQGNSA. This CDR3 is built from 15 residues. Here the CDR3 reads CASSLVAGRRETQYF. In DNA, the CDR3 is TGTGCCAGCAGCTTAGTGGCGGGAAGAAGAGAGACCCAGTACTTC.

This clonotype has only a few counts. V gene TRBV12-3 or TRBV12-4 combines with J gene TRBJ2-1; 9 bases are a match to TRBD2. The trim removed 5 bases at V and 2 bases at J, leaving 7 bases unmatched. This CDR3 is built from 16 residues. In DNA, the CDR3 is TGTGCCAGCAGTCCTCGCGGGGGGGAGCCCTACAATGAGCAGTTCTTC. Translation: CASSPRGGEPYNEQFF.

This clonotype has more than one count but fewer than ten. The V call is TRBV19, the J call TRBJ1-4; D gene uncertain. Looked up from germline, CDR1 is LNHDA and CDR2 is SQIVND (reference sequence). The germline V and J ends were trimmed by 6 bases and 0 bases, with 11 bases remaining between them. This CDR3 region has 15 residues. The DNA for the CDR3 is TGTGCCAGTAGCACGGGGATTGCAACTAATGAAAAACTGTTTTTT. The encoded protein is CASSTGIATNEKLFF.

This clonotype showed up many times. The gene calls are TRBV12-3 or TRBV12-4 and TRBJ2-2; unclear D gene. The CDR3 is made up of 15 amino acids. V lost 6 bases, J lost 4 bases, and 15 bases lay in between. CDR3 in amino acids: CASSTATVGTGELFF. The CDR3 bases are TGTGCCAGCAGCACGGCCACCGTTGGCACCGGGGAGCTGTTTTTT.

The table lists this clonotype with many counts. This chain uses TRBV7-2 with TRBJ1-6; no clear D. This CDR3 contains 13 residues. CDR1 and CDR2 (germline): SGHTA, FQGNSA. Trimming stripped 5 bases from V and 9 bases from J, with 11 bases between. The CDR3 loop is CASSLSGSSPLHF. In DNA form, the CDR3 reads TGTGCCAGCAGCCTATCGGGGAGTTCACCCCTCCACTTT. The entire variable domain, with the rest obtained from reference TRBV7-2 and TRBJ1-6, is as follows: GAGVSQSPSNKVTEKGKDVELRCDPISGHTALYWYRQSLGQGLEFLIYFQGNSAPDKSGLPSDRFSAERTGGSVSTLTIQRTQQEDSAVYLCASSLSGSSPLHFGNGTRLTVT.

There are many counts of this clonotype. CDR3 in amino acids: CASTPSATHYEQYF. The CDR3, as DNA: TGTGCCAGCACCCCCTCAGCGACCCACTACGAGCAGTACTTC. The chain is built from TRBV7-2 and TRBJ2-7, with no clear D. CDR3 length: 14 amino acids. Germline CDR1 SGHTA, CDR2 FQGNSA. V gave up 7 bases and J gave up 3 bases, with 16 bases separating them.

CDR3 bases: TGTGCCAGTAGTATAGGGCAGAGCCGTATATACGAGCAGTACTTC. It yields the protein CASSIGQSRIYEQYF. This sequence joins TRBV19 and TRBJ2-7; D is unclear. Germline CDR1 reads LNHDA; CDR2 reads SQIVND (reference sequence). The CDR3 consists of 15 residues. Trimming stripped 1 base from V and 4 bases from J, with 14 bases between.

The CDR3, as DNA: TGTGCCAGCAGTGTGGTCGGGATGGATCAGCCCCAGCATTTT. It translates to CASSVVGMDQPQHF. The chain joins TRBV2 to TRBJ1-5, with D unclear. This CDR3 spans 14 amino acids. V lost 4 bases, J lost 5 bases, and 12 bases lay in between. The V gene's germline CDR1 is SNHLY and CDR2 FYNNEI.

A few counts support this clonotype. The genes are TRBV20-1 and TRBJ2-7; 11 bases fit TRBD2. This CDR3 has 14 residues. Germline loops: CDR1 DFQATT, CDR2 SNEGSKA (reference sequence). After removal of 5 bases from V and 6 bases from J, the junction contained 9 bases not matched to a gene. The CDR3 DNA sequence: TGCAGTGCTGATACTAGCGGGGGAGTCATCGAGCAGTACTTC. Translating it yields CSADTSGGVIEQYF.

This clonotype appeared a few times. CDR3 region: CASSVAGGSEQFF. CDR3 nucleotide sequence: TGTGCCAGCAGTGTTGCGGGGGGGAGTGAGCAGTTCTTC. This chain connects TRBV25-1 to TRBJ2-1; 9 bases are shared with TRBD2. This CDR3 spans 13 amino acids. Germline V lookup: CDR1 MGHDK, CDR2 SYGVNS. V lost 4 bases, J lost 9 bases, and 4 bases stayed unmatched.

The chain has TRBV11-2 and TRBJ1-4; no firm D call. Germline V gene data show CDR1 as SGHAT and CDR2 as FQNNGV. V lost 3 bases and J 5 bases, leaving 13 bases between the germline ends. The CDR3 loop spans 15 amino acids. The CDR3 DNA follows: TGTGCCAGCAGCTTTTCGGGCCTAGGGAATGAAAAACTGTTTTTT. Translated: CASSFSGLGNEKLFF.